A selection of T cell receptor beta chains follows, all from one sample in a study of blood T cell repertoires in COVID-19. TCRdb's table, derived via immunoSEQ multiplex PCR, lists solely in-frame clones and lacks some. Among about 230,000 clones listed, 85% to 90% were seen once. The sample comprised PBMCs or T cells enriched from blood (not recorded which). The origin of the receptors is a woman aged 30 to 39 with acute COVID-19. The CDR3 runs from the conserved cysteine through the conserved F or W. Fields, in order: J gene, V gene, clone size, D gene, CDR3 DNA, CDR3 protein. A D gene is named only where the DNA matches it firmly. Only part of the rows carry a size: once, few, many, or a class if the clone is expanded.

J: TRBJ1-3; V: TRBV19; size: NA; D: NA; DNA: TGTGCCAGTAGTCCAACAGGGTCTGGAAACACCATATATTTT; CDR3: CASSPTGSGNTIYF
J: TRBJ1-2; V: TRBV7-8; size: NA; D: TRBD1; DNA: TGTGCCAGCAGCTTAGATAGTCAGGGGGCGATCGGCTACACCTTC; CDR3: CASSLDSQGAIGYTF
J: TRBJ1-5; V: TRBV10-2; size: NA; D: TRBD1; DNA: TGCGCCAGCACGAACAGGGGTTACAATCAGCCCCAGCATTTT; CDR3: CASTNRGYNQPQHF
J: TRBJ2-6; V: TRBV9; size: NA; D: NA; DNA: TGTGCCAGCAGCGCAACCGGAGGGGTTTCTGGGGCCAACGTCCTGACTTTC; CDR3: CASSATGGVSGANVLTF
J: TRBJ2-1; V: TRBV5-1; size: once; D: TRBD2; DNA: TGCGCCAGCAGCTCCGGGACTAGCGGGTACAATGAGCAGTTCTTC; CDR3: CASSSGTSGYNEQFF
J: TRBJ1-1; V: TRBV3-1/TRBV3-2; size: NA; D: NA; DNA: TGTGCCAGCAGCAACGGGATGTATACTGAAGCTTTCTTT; CDR3: CASSNGMYTEAFF
J: TRBJ1-5; V: TRBV10-2; size: NA; D: NA; DNA: TGCGCCAGCAGTGACCGCCCCGTAGACAATCAGCCCCAGCATTTT; CDR3: CASSDRPVDNQPQHF
J: TRBJ1-5; V: TRBV4-1; size: NA; D: TRBD1; DNA: TGCGCCAGCAGCCAAGAAGGGGGGACAGGGGGCAGACAGCCCCAGCATTTT; CDR3: CASSQEGGTGGRQPQHF
J: TRBJ1-4; V: TRBV7-9; size: NA; D: NA; DNA: TGTGCCAGCAGCTACAGCGGGGAAAAACTGTTTTTT; CDR3: CASSYSGEKLFF
J: TRBJ2-2; V: TRBV4-3; size: NA; D: TRBD1; DNA: TGCGCCAGCAGCCAAGATGGACAGGGAGCCGGGGAGCTGTTTTTT; CDR3: CASSQDGQGAGELFF
J: TRBJ1-1; V: TRBV9; size: NA; D: NA; DNA: TGTGCCAGCAGCGTAGCTTCAGGGTCCTATAACACTGAAGCTTTCTTT; CDR3: CASSVASGSYNTEAFF
J: TRBJ1-6; V: TRBV18; size: NA; D: TRBD1; DNA: TGTGCCAGCTCACCAAGGGGGCCCGAGGGGGGCCGAATTAATTCACCCCTCCACTTT; CDR3: CASSPRGPEGGRINSPLHF
J: TRBJ1-5; V: TRBV19; size: few; D: NA; DNA: TGTGCCAGTAGTATAGACGGGGGCAATCAGCCCCAGCATTTT; CDR3: CASSIDGGNQPQHF
J: TRBJ1-1; V: TRBV12-3/TRBV12-4; size: NA; D: NA; DNA: TGTGCCAGCAGTTCGCGGGGGAACACTGAAGCTTTCTTT; CDR3: CASSSRGNTEAFF
J: TRBJ1-2; V: TRBV7-2; size: NA; D: TRBD1; DNA: TGTGCCAGCAGCCCCCCGGGACAGGGAGGTTATGGCTACACCTTC; CDR3: CASSPPGQGGYGYTF
J: TRBJ1-3; V: TRBV3-1/TRBV3-2; size: NA; D: NA; DNA: TGTGCCAGCAGCCAAGTAGTCCGCAGGTCAGGAAACACCATATATTTT; CDR3: CASSQVVRRSGNTIYF
J: TRBJ1-2; V: TRBV30; size: NA; D: NA; DNA: TGTGCCTGGAGTGTATCGGAGGCGGGCTACACCTTC; CDR3: CAWSVSEAGYTF
J: TRBJ1-4; V: TRBV28; size: NA; D: TRBD1; DNA: TGTGCCAGCAGCCCCACAGGGGCAACTAATGAAAAACTGTTTTTT; CDR3: CASSPTGATNEKLFF
J: TRBJ1-2; V: TRBV5-1; size: NA; D: NA; DNA: TGCGCCAGCAGCCGTGGGGGCCAGGGTGGTGGCTACACCTTC; CDR3: CASSRGGQGGGYTF
J: TRBJ1-3; V: TRBV2; size: NA; D: NA; DNA: TGTGCCAGCAATTGGGACACCGTTACCTCTGGAAACACCATATATTTT; CDR3: CASNWDTVTSGNTIYF
J: TRBJ1-4; V: TRBV5-5; size: NA; D: NA; DNA: TGTGCCAGCAGCTTTCAAAGTGAGGGAGACGCAACTAATGAAAAACTGTTTTTT; CDR3: CASSFQSEGDATNEKLFF
J: TRBJ1-6; V: TRBV19; size: NA; D: TRBD1; DNA: TGTGCCAGTAGTATTGGTAGGGGGCGAAGCTCCTATAATTCACCCCTCCACTTT; CDR3: CASSIGRGRSSYNSPLHF
J: TRBJ2-1; V: TRBV7-9; size: NA; D: TRBD2; DNA: TGTGCCAGCAGCTTATACTCCAGGACTAGCGGGGGGGCCAGCTATGAGCAGTTCTTC; CDR3: CASSLYSRTSGGASYEQFF
J: TRBJ2-1; V: TRBV9; size: NA; D: NA; DNA: TGTGCCAGCAGTGGCAGGGGCGGCAATGAGCAGTTCTTC; CDR3: CASSGRGGNEQFF
J: TRBJ1-3; V: TRBV9; size: NA; D: TRBD1; DNA: TGTGCCAGCAGCGAGGGACAGAACTCTGGAAACACCATATATTTT; CDR3: CASSEGQNSGNTIYF
J: TRBJ1-1; V: TRBV7-3; size: NA; D: NA; DNA: TGTGCCAGCAGGGAACAGTCAGTTTCCACTGAAGCTTTCTTT; CDR3: CASREQSVSTEAFF
J: TRBJ1-5; V: TRBV19; size: few; D: TRBD1; DNA: TGTGCCAGTAGTACCCTTCCGGGACAGCAAAATCAGCCCCAGCATTTT; CDR3: CASSTLPGQQNQPQHF
J: TRBJ1-1; V: TRBV19; size: NA; D: NA; DNA: TGTGCCAGTAGTAGGCGCCGGTGGAGGGATGATGAAGCTTTCTTT; CDR3: CASSRRRWRDDEAFF
J: TRBJ1-4; V: TRBV10-3; size: NA; D: NA; DNA: TGTGCCATCAGTGGAGGTCAGGGTAATGAAAAACTGTTTTTT; CDR3: CAISGGQGNEKLFF
J: TRBJ2-7; V: TRBV5-4; size: NA; D: TRBD2; DNA: TGTGCCAGCAGCTCAACCCGCGGGGGGGCCTCCTACGAGCAGTACTTC; CDR3: CASSSTRGGASYEQYF
J: TRBJ2-7; V: TRBV7-2; size: once; D: TRBD1; DNA: TGTGCCAGCAGCTTAGCCATGTGGGACAGGGTTTTCTACGAGCAGTACTTC; CDR3: CASSLAMWDRVFYEQYF
J: TRBJ1-6; V: TRBV19; size: NA; D: NA; DNA: TGTGCCAGTAGCCCTATCGGGGGTTCACCCCTCCACTTT; CDR3: CASSPIGGSPLHF
J: TRBJ2-2; V: TRBV5-1; size: NA; D: NA; DNA: TGCGCCAGCAGTTGGGACACCACCGGGGAGCTGTTTTTT; CDR3: CASSWDTTGELFF
J: TRBJ1-2; V: TRBV5-6; size: NA; D: NA; DNA: TGTGCCAGCAGCTTGGTTCGGTATGGCTACACCTTC; CDR3: CASSLVRYGYTF
J: TRBJ2-5; V: TRBV19; size: NA; D: TRBD2; DNA: TGTGCCAGTAGTTTCCAGACTAGCGCGGAGACCCAGTACTTC; CDR3: CASSFQTSAETQYF
J: TRBJ1-2; V: TRBV7-9; size: NA; D: TRBD1; DNA: TGTGCCAGCAGCTTATGGCGCACAGGGGGCGCCTATGGCTACACCTTC; CDR3: CASSLWRTGGAYGYTF
J: TRBJ1-6; V: TRBV18; size: NA; D: TRBD1; DNA: TGTGCCAGCTCACCACTGGGGACAGTTAATTCACCCCTCCACTTT; CDR3: CASSPLGTVNSPLHF
J: TRBJ2-7; V: TRBV7-2; size: NA; D: NA; DNA: TGTGCCAGCAGCTTCGAGGGTACAGTATACGAGCAGTACTTC; CDR3: CASSFEGTVYEQYF
J: TRBJ2-7; V: TRBV30; size: NA; D: NA; DNA: TGTGCCTGGAGTGATCTGGGCCAGGGACAATCCTACGAGCAGTACTTC; CDR3: CAWSDLGQGQSYEQYF
J: TRBJ1-1; V: TRBV7-2; size: NA; D: NA; DNA: TGTGCCAGCAGCTTTGGACAAAACATGAACACTGAAGCTTTCTTT; CDR3: CASSFGQNMNTEAFF
J: TRBJ1-6; V: TRBV7-8; size: NA; D: NA; DNA: TGTGCCAGCAGCTTATCATTTTCCTATAATTCACCCCTCCACTTT; CDR3: CASSLSFSYNSPLHF
J: TRBJ2-3; V: TRBV10-1; size: once; D: TRBD2; DNA: TGCGCCAGCAGAGCGGGGGGAAGCACAGATACGCAGTATTTT; CDR3: CASRAGGSTDTQYF
J: TRBJ2-5; V: TRBV15; size: NA; D: TRBD2; DNA: TGTGCCACCAGCAGAGGAACTAGCGGGGGGGCCGAAGAGACCCAGTACTTC; CDR3: CATSRGTSGGAEETQYF
J: TRBJ2-1; V: TRBV6-5; size: once; D: NA; DNA: TGTGCCAGCAGTTACAATAGGGGGAATGAGCAGTTCTTC; CDR3: CASSYNRGNEQFF
J: TRBJ1-1; V: TRBV10-2; size: NA; D: NA; DNA: TGCGCCAGCAGTGAGAATCGACAGGTAACTGAAGCTTTCTTT; CDR3: CASSENRQVTEAFF
J: TRBJ1-5; V: TRBV19; size: NA; D: TRBD1; DNA: TGTGCCAGTAGAGCCCAATACAGGGGGCGGGGGGATCAGCCCCAGCATTTT; CDR3: CASRAQYRGRGDQPQHF
J: TRBJ1-1; V: TRBV4-1; size: NA; D: TRBD1; DNA: TGCGCCAGCAGACTCGAGACAGGGGGCCGAACTGAAGCTTTCTTT; CDR3: CASRLETGGRTEAFF